These 11 T cell receptor beta chains were all obtained from the same sample, sequenced in a study of blood T cells in healthy people across ages. A second PCR of 7 to 11 cycles used a sample-barcoded 5' primer and a J-beta primer mix. MiXCR, applied by TCRdb to the 5' RACE reads, yields one record per CDR3 protein. The sample lists approximately 850,000 distinct CDR3 sequences, 58% occurring once. The sequenced sample consisted of blood. All receptors derive from a man aged 30-40 years in good health.

V gene TRBV20-1 combines with J gene TRBJ2-7; D not resolved. V lost 6 bases and J lost 4, with 10 bases in between. The germline gives CDR1 DFQATT, CDR2 SNEGSKA (reference sequence). The CDR3 runs to 11 residues. In nucleotides, the CDR3 is TGCAGTGCGGACGACGGATACGAGCAGTACTTC. Translated, it gives CSADDGYEQYF.

The chain uses TRBV6-4 and TRBJ1-5; weak D call: TRBD1 (5 bases). The V gene lost 6 bases and the J gene lost 3 bases, with 21 bases spanning the gap. This CDR3 comprises 17 residues. Germline loops: CDR1 MRHNA, CDR2 SNTAGT. DNA for the CDR3: TGTGCCAGCAGGACCCCGGCAGGGCAAATTTCCAATCAGCCCCAGCATTTT. It yields the protein CASRTPAGQISNQPQHF.

The chain joins TRBV5-1 to TRBJ1-2; a possible D gene is TRBD1 (5 bases). There are 15 residues in the CDR3. Germline V CDR1 and CDR2: SGHRS, YFSETQ. Trimming took 2 bases from V and 6 from J, leaving 17 bases between them. The CDR3 nucleotides read TGCGCCAGCAGCTTTGATCCCAGGGCCCAGGATGGCTACACCTTC. Protein product: CASSFDPRAQDGYTF.

This clonotype has just a few counts. The V call is TRBV6-4, the J call TRBJ2-7; D unclear. Germline V lookup: CDR1 MRHNA, CDR2 SNTAGT. The CDR3 loop spans 12 amino acids. V lost 0 bases and J 3 bases, leaving 3 bases between the germline ends. CDR3 sequence (DNA): TGTGCCAGCAGTGACTCGGACTACGAGCAGTACTTC. Its translation: CASSDSDYEQYF.

The V and J genes are TRBV12-3 or TRBV12-4 and TRBJ2-7, with D possibly being TRBD2 (5 bases). Trimming cost V 7 bases and J 7 bases, with 23 bases left between them. The CDR3 sequence is 15 residues long. The CDR3: CASTSGQVGRDEQYF. As DNA, the CDR3 is TGTGCCAGCACCAGCGGTCAGGTTGGTAGGGATGAGCAGTACTTC.

This clonotype was counted only a few times. This chain connects TRBV20-1 to TRBJ2-1, with D possibly matching TRBD1 (5 bases). Germline assignment: CDR1 DFQATT and CDR2 SNEGSKA (reference sequence). The V gene lost 6 bases and the J gene lost 4 bases, with 10 bases spanning the gap. The CDR3 has 12 residues. The CDR3 loop reads CSAGHIYNEQFF. CDR3 in DNA: TGCAGTGCCGGACACATTTACAATGAGCAGTTCTTC.

A word on this clonotype: Just one base apart from a much larger clone, this may be a read error. The V and J genes are TRBV7-9 and TRBJ1-2; D call uncertain. The CDR3 consists of 12 residues. Germline CDR1 and CDR2: SEHNR and FQNEAQ (reference sequence). In DNA form, the CDR3 reads TGTGCCAGCAGGCCCAGAGAGTATGACTACACCTTC. This gives the protein CASRPREYDYTF.

The gene calls are TRBV7-2 and TRBJ2-7; tentative D call: TRBD2 (6 bases). V gave up 5 bases and J gave up 1 base, with 18 bases separating them. The CDR3 is made up of 16 amino acids. Germline V lookup: CDR1 SGHTA, CDR2 FQGNSA. CDR3 amino acids: CASSLGASAYSYEQYF. CDR3 in DNA: TGTGCCAGCAGCCTGGGAGCTAGCGCCTATTCCTACGAGCAGTACTTC.

The rearrangement joins TRBV6-4 to TRBJ2-1, with 9 nucleotides matching TRBD2. CDR1 is MRHNA and CDR2 is SNTAGT in the germline V gene. V was clipped by 6 bases and J by 4 bases; unmatched bases: 4. This CDR3 has 14 amino acids. DNA for the CDR3: TGTGCCAGCAGGGAGAGCGGGGGGTACAATGAGCAGTTCTTC. Amino acid sequence: CASRESGGYNEQFF.

The rearrangement uses TRBV20-1 and TRBJ2-1, with 8 nucleotides matching TRBD2. V shed 4 bases, J shed 7 bases, and the junction held 12 bases outside the gene matches. The CDR3 sequence is 15 residues long. Germline CDR1 DFQATT, CDR2 SNEGSKA (reference sequence). The CDR3 reads CSATPPGTSVNEQFF. DNA of the CDR3: TGCAGTGCTACGCCCCCCGGGACTAGTGTAAATGAGCAGTTCTTC.

The V gene is TRBV5-1, the J gene TRBJ1-6; D is possibly TRBD1 (5 bases). CDR3 length equals 16 residues. Germline assignment: CDR1 SGHRS and CDR2 YFSETQ. Trimming took off 0 bases at V and 0 bases at J, with 7 bases between the two ends. The CDR3 DNA reads as TGCGCCAGCAGCTTGGAGGGGAGCTCCTATAATTCACCCCTCCACTTT. Translating it yields CASSLEGSSYNSPLHF.